Below are 7 T cell receptor beta chains sequenced from a single sample in a study of technical replicates of blood from several donors. TCRdb's copy holds only in-frame clones and misses some; the assay was immunoSEQ multiplex PCR. The table shows roughly 70,000 clones, with 90% occurring only once. Sequenced sample: PBMCs. The receptors were gathered from a human donor in good health. Some clones in this sample may be carry-over from other donors' samples.

The chain carries TRBV5-1 and TRBJ2-2; D may be TRBD1 (5 bases). Germline lookup yields CDR1 SGHRS and CDR2 YFSETQ. The CDR3 has 16 amino acids. V was trimmed by 4 bases and J by 0 bases, leaving 13 bases between them. The chain's CDR3 is CASSLDTGANTGELFF. In nucleotides, the CDR3 is TGCGCCAGCAGCCTGGACACCGGAGCGAACACCGGGGAGCTGTTTTTT.

CDR3 in DNA: TGCGCCAGCAGCCAAGACACGGGCCGGGGGGTGATGACTAATGAAAAACTGTTTTTT. Translation: CASSQDTGRGVMTNEKLFF. The chain recombines TRBV4-1 with TRBJ1-4; a weak D match, TRBD1 (5 bases). The length of the CDR3 is 19 residues. Germline CDR1 MGHRA, CDR2 YSYEKL. The V and J ends lost 0 bases and 2 bases respectively, with 19 bases between them.

The chain couples TRBV29-1 to TRBJ2-7; TRBD1 matches 10 bases. The CDR3 sequence is 14 residues long. The V gene end was trimmed by 4 bases and the J gene end by 0 bases; junction bases not matched to a gene: 3. Germline CDR1 is SQVTM and CDR2 is ANQGSEA. CDR3 region: CSVGDRGYSYEQYF. CDR3 nucleotide sequence: TGCAGCGTTGGGGACAGGGGATACTCCTACGAGCAGTACTTC.

This chain uses TRBV19 with TRBJ2-6; possible D gene TRBD1, 5 bases. CDR1 LNHDA and CDR2 SQIVND come from the germline V gene (reference sequence). V lost 7 bases, J lost 0 bases, and 7 bases lay in between. There are 14 residues in the CDR3. The CDR3 is CASKDSSGANVLTF. The CDR3 DNA follows: TGTGCCAGTAAAGACAGCTCTGGGGCCAACGTCCTGACTTTC.

This chain uses TRBV5-4 with TRBJ2-3; 14 bases agree with TRBD2. The germline V gene has CDR1 SGHNT and CDR2 YYREEE (reference sequence). The length of the CDR3 is 16 residues. The ends lost 4 bases at V and 1 base at J; junction bases unmatched: 2. The CDR3 coding sequence is TGTGCCAGCAGCCTGGGACTAGCGGGGGGCACAGATACGCAGTATTTT. This codes for CASSLGLAGGTDTQYF.

The rearrangement joins TRBV27 to TRBJ1-1; unclear D gene. The CDR3 covers 14 residues. Trimming shortened V by 7 bases and J by 1 base, and 13 bases separated the two germline ends. The V gene's germline CDR1 is MNHEY and CDR2 SMNVEV (reference sequence). In DNA, the CDR3 is TGTGCCAGCAACCCGGGAACGGGGAACACTGAAGCTTTCTTT. This gives the protein CASNPGTGNTEAFF.

The rearrangement joins TRBV5-1 to TRBJ2-3; perhaps TRBD2 as D (6 bases). The germline V and J ends were trimmed by 0 bases and 5 bases, with 10 bases remaining between them. The CDR3 sequence is 14 residues long. The germline V gene encodes CDR1 SGHRS and CDR2 YFSETQ. The CDR3 bases are TGCGCCAGCAGCTTGGGCGGGGCGGGAGATACGCAGTATTTT. Translating it yields CASSLGGAGDTQYF.